This TCR beta chain derives from a study of blood T cells in healthy people across ages. Whole-study results and caveats: Diversity of TCR beta correlated strongly with naive T cell percentage. There were more naive CD4+ cells and higher diversity in long-lived donors than in aged donors. As age increased, TCR beta diversity per million T cells fell in a roughly linear fashion.

About this clonotype: As yet, its antigen is unknown.

Then a second PCR, running roughly 6 to 12 cycles, was carried out with a sample-barcoded 5' primer and a J-beta primer mix. TCRdb used MiXCR to reprocess the 5' RACE reads, holding one entry per CDR3 protein. The data contain over 1,500,000 distinct CDR3 sequences, 49% of them singletons. Germline CDR1 reads MNHNY; CDR2 reads SVGAGI (reference sequence). This CDR3 contains 14 residues. Sequenced material: blood. The chain couples TRBV6-6 to TRBJ2-7; D remains ambiguous. The J call may be mistaken, given a closer DNA end match to TRBJ2-5. The sequence was obtained from a woman aged 40 to 55 in good health. The CDR3 is CASSYSDGLETQYF. CDR3 DNA sequence: TGTGCCAGCAGTTACTCGGATGGGTTAGAGACCCAGTACTTC.